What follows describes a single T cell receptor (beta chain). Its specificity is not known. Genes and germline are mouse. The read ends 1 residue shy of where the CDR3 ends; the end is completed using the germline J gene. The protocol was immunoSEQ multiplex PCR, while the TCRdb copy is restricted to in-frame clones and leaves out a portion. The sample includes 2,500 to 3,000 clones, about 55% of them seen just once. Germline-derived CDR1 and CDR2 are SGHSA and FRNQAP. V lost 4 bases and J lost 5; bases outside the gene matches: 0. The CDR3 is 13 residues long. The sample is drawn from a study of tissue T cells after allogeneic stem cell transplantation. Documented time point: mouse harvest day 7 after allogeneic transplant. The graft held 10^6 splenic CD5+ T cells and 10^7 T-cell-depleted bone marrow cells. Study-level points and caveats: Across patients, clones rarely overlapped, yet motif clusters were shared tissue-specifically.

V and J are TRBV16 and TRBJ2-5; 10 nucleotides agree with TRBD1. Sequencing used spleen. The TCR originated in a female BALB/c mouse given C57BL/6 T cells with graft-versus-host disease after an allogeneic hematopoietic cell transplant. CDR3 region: CASSWTGGDTQYF. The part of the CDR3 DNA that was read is TGTGCAAGCAGCTGGACAGGGGGAGACACCCAGTAC.